These 15 T cell receptor beta chains share one sample of origin, sequenced in a study of blood T cell repertoires in COVID-19. Clones were sequenced by immunoSEQ multiplex PCR, and TCRdb holds only the in-frame ones, with some missing. The table shows 95,000 to 110,000 clones, with more than 80% occurring only once. The sample taken for sequencing was peripheral blood. The receptors here all came from a human donor in a cohort sampled during active COVID-19.

This clone was recorded only once. V usage is TRBV5-1 and J usage is TRBJ2-7, with 9 nucleotides matching TRBD1. CDR1 and CDR2 from the germline V gene are SGHRS and YFSETQ. Unmatched junction bases numbered 5, after V lost 5 bases and J lost 2 bases. This CDR3 contains 14 residues. Here the CDR3 DNA reads TGCGCCAGCAGACAGGGGGCCCAAACCTACGAGCAGTACTTC. Translated, it gives CASRQGAQTYEQYF.

The V and J genes are TRBV6-5 and TRBJ1-6; tentatively, D is TRBD1 (5 bases). Germline CDR1 reads MNHEY; CDR2 reads SVGAGI. The CDR3 extends over 12 amino acids. The V end lost 6 bases, the J end lost 9 bases, and 9 bases lay between the germline ends. The CDR3 here is CASRSGVSPLHF. The CDR3 bases are TGTGCCAGCAGGTCGGGGGTTTCACCCCTCCACTTT.

V is TRBV6-5 and J is TRBJ1-4; 8 bases are shared with TRBD1. V shed 4 bases and J 7 bases; nucleotides not matched to a gene: 5. The germline CDR1 and CDR2 sequences are MNHEY and SVGAGI. The CDR3 has 14 residues. CDR3 bases: TGTGCCAGCAGTTCAGGGGGCGGCGGTGAAAAACTGTTTTTT. Amino acids: CASSSGGGGEKLFF.

A few counts support this clone. The chain joins TRBV11-1 to TRBJ1-1, with TRBD1 identical over 10 bases. The ends lost 4 bases at V and 0 bases at J; junction bases unmatched: 5. The CDR3 loop spans 16 amino acids. CDR1 is SGHAT and CDR2 is FQDESV in the germline V gene (reference sequence). CDR3 bases: TGTGCCAGCAGCTCGACCGGGACAGGGGTGAACACTGAAGCTTTCTTT. As protein: CASSSTGTGVNTEAFF.

V is TRBV3-1 (or the pseudogene TRBV3-2) and J is TRBJ2-2, with 8 bases lining up with TRBD2. The ends lost 4 bases at V and 1 base at J; junction bases unmatched: 8. This CDR3 has 17 residues. Germline CDR1 is LGHDT and CDR2 is YNNKEL (reference sequence). The CDR3 protein is CASSPPAGGGNTGELFF. The CDR3 DNA is TGTGCCAGCAGCCCCCCCGCGGGGGGAGGGAACACCGGGGAGCTGTTTTTT.

The V and J genes are TRBV11-2 and TRBJ1-2; D may be TRBD1 (5 bases). V lost 4 bases and J 4 bases, leaving 16 bases between the germline ends. The CDR3 spans 15 residues. Germline V CDR1 and CDR2: SGHAT, FQNNGV. Here the CDR3 DNA reads TGTGCCAGCAGCTCCTTCCGGGACTTTGGCTATGGCTACACCTTC. This encodes CASSSFRDFGYGYTF. The full variable domain, completed using reference TRBV11-2 and TRBJ1-2, is EAGVAQSPRYKIIEKRQSVAFWCNPISGHATLYWYQQILGQGPKLLIQFQNNGVVDDSQLPKDRFSAERLKGVDSTLKIQPAKLEDSAVYLCASSSFRDFGYGYTFGSGTRLTVV.

The CDR3 loop is CATRPDLIYNEQFF. The CDR3 DNA is TGTGCCACCCGCCCGGACTTAATATACAATGAGCAGTTCTTC. The V and J genes are TRBV19 and TRBJ2-1; D perhaps matches TRBD2 (5 bases). The CDR3 covers 14 residues. Germline CDR1 reads LNHDA; CDR2 reads SQIVND (reference sequence). V lost 10 bases and J lost 4, with 17 bases in between.

V and J are TRBV11-3 and TRBJ1-1; 7 bases map to TRBD1. CDR1 is SGHNT and CDR2 is YENEEA in the germline V gene. V shed 1 base and J 1 base; nucleotides not matched to a gene: 0. The CDR3 contains 14 residues. The CDR3 loop is CASSLGTGNTEAFF. The DNA of the CDR3 is TGTGCCAGCAGCTTAGGGACAGGGAACACTGAAGCTTTCTTT.

The chain joins TRBV6-1 to TRBJ2-2; TRBD2 aligns across 10 bases. CDR1 is MNHNS, CDR2 SASEGT, per germline. Trimming at V came to 2 bases and at J to 5 bases, leaving 8 bases not matched to a gene. CDR3 length equals 17 residues. The CDR3 protein is CASSELRLAGVTGELFF. In DNA form, the CDR3 reads TGTGCCAGCAGTGAATTGAGGCTAGCGGGGGTTACCGGGGAGCTGTTTTTT.

The chain uses TRBV21-1 and TRBJ1-6. TRBV21-1 is tagged as a pseudogene. The CDR3 extends over 16 amino acids. CDR3 residues: CASSKVGSSYNSPLHF. CDR3 nucleotide sequence: TGTGCCAGCAGCAAAGTGGGGAGCTCCTATAATTCACCCCTCCACTTT.

This clone appeared a few times. This rearrangement joins TRBV12-3 or TRBV12-4 to TRBJ2-5; D unclear. The V end was cut by 8 bases, the J end by 4 bases, with 11 bases between. The CDR3 has 12 amino acids. In nucleotides, the CDR3 is TGTGCCAGCCGACGGGTGTCAGAGACCCAGTACTTC. Residues: CASRRVSETQYF.

The chain combines TRBV18 with TRBJ2-5; 7 positions agree with TRBD1. The ends lost 0 bases at V and 4 bases at J; junction bases unmatched: 2. In germline, CDR1 is KGHSH, CDR2 LQKENI. The CDR3 totals 14 residues. CDR3 sequence reads: CASSPPGGGETQYF. The CDR3 nucleotides are TGTGCCAGCTCACCACCAGGGGGCGGAGAGACCCAGTACTTC.

The chain combines TRBV9 with TRBJ1-2; D possibly corresponds to TRBD1 (6 bases). The CDR3 has 13 residues. Germline assignment: CDR1 SGDLS and CDR2 YYNGEE. V gave up 0 bases and J gave up 8 bases, with 11 bases separating them. CDR3 in DNA: TGTGCCAGCAGCGTAGCAGGGGAGCACGGCTACACCTTC. Protein sequence: CASSVAGEHGYTF.

This clone was detected only once. This chain links TRBV3-1 (or the pseudogene TRBV3-2) with TRBJ1-2, with TRBD1 as a possible D gene (6 bases). The CDR3 spans 15 residues. Germline CDR1 and CDR2: LGHDT and YNNKEL (reference sequence). V was pared by 5 bases and J by 7 bases, with 20 bases between. The CDR3 region is CASSIGVTSRGGYTF. As DNA, the CDR3 is TGTGCCAGCAGCATTGGCGTCACTTCCAGGGGTGGCTACACCTTC.

The chain recombines TRBV6-5 with TRBJ2-7, with D maybe TRBD1 (6 bases). Deletions cut 2 bases from V and 4 bases from J, with 9 bases between. This CDR3 is 13 amino acids long. CDR1 and CDR2 from the germline V gene are MNHEY and SVGAGI. In nucleotides, the CDR3 is TGTGCCAGCAGTTACACAGGGTCGTACGAGCAGTACTTC. Protein: CASSYTGSYEQYF.